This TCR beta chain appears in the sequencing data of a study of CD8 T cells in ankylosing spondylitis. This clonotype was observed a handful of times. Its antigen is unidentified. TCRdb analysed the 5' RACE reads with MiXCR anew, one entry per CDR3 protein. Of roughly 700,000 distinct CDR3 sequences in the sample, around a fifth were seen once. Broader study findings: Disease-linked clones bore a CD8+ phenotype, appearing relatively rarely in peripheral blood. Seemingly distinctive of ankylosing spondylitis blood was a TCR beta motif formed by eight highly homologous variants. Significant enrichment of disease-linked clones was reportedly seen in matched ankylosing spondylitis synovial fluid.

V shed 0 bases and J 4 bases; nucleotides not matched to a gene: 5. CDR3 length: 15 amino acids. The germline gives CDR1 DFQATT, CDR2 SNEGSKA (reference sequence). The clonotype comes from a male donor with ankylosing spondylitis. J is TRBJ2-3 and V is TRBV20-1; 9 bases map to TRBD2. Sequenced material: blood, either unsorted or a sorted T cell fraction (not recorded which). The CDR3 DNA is TGCAGTGCTAGAGATGGTAGCGGGAGTGCAGATACGCAGTATTTT. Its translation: CSARDGSGSADTQYF.